A selection of T cell receptor beta chains follows, all from one sample in a study of cytomegalovirus exposure and HLA in healthy donors. Method: immunoSEQ multiplex PCR; TCRdb's copy keeps in-frame clones and lacks some. Of about 92,000 clones in the sample, 81% were seen once. Sequencing used PBMCs. The receptors shown here come from a girl aged 2 to 10 in good health and CMV-seropositive. Both conserved end residues are part of each CDR3. Clone size, where shown, is once, few, many, or a class for clones that have expanded.

len | j_gene | abundance | v_gene | CDR3aa
15 | TRBJ1-5 | few | TRBV28 | CASSFGDRFNQPQHF
14 | TRBJ2-1 | NA | TRBV27 | CASSGLAGVREQFF
18 | TRBJ2-4 | NA | TRBV19 | CASSTGGGLDLGKNIQYF
13 | TRBJ1-1 | once | TRBV6-5 | CASRQGENTEAFF
13 | TRBJ2-1 | NA | TRBV14 | CASSADRYNEQFF
16 | TRBJ2-2 | few | TRBV9 | CASSVSLASNTGELFF
15 | TRBJ2-7 | NA | TRBV6-5 | CASSYSGTVPYEQYF
14 | TRBJ2-7 | once | TRBV10-3 | CAISLGEASYEQYF
16 | TRBJ2-1 | NA | TRBV5-6 | CASSLRGTSGYNEQFF
13 | TRBJ2-7 | NA | TRBV5-1 | CASSFGSGYEQYF
17 | TRBJ2-5 | NA | TRBV14 | CASSPRVDYRLKETQYF
14 | TRBJ1-1 | NA | TRBV9 | CASSYDTGTAEAFF
11 | TRBJ2-7 | NA | TRBV29-1 | CSAETGSEQYF
17 | TRBJ2-2 | NA | TRBV21-1 | CASSKVGGPGISGELFF
10 | TRBJ1-1 | NA | TRBV20-1 | CSARPTEAFF
14 | TRBJ1-4 | NA | TRBV6-6 | CASSYGQGGEKLFF
15 | TRBJ2-5 | NA | TRBV16 | CASSEGTSGQETQYF
12 | TRBJ2-3 | NA | TRBV7-9 | CATRGVGDTQYF
17 | TRBJ2-7 | NA | TRBV5-1 | CASSLALAGGPSYEQYF
16 | TRBJ1-1 | once | TRBV5-1 | CASSSGQGTWNTEAFF
15 | TRBJ2-7 | NA | TRBV7-9 | CASSWPTSGNYEQYF
12 | TRBJ1-1 | NA | TRBV28 | CASNGQNTEAFF
16 | TRBJ2-7 | NA | TRBV15 | CATRRDILTGDYEQYF
14 | TRBJ1-2 | NA | TRBV19 | CASSTWQGTNGYTF
12 | TRBJ1-2 | NA | TRBV29-1 | CSVEDRQGGYTF
17 | TRBJ1-5 | few | TRBV28 | CASSYFPTENSNQPQHF